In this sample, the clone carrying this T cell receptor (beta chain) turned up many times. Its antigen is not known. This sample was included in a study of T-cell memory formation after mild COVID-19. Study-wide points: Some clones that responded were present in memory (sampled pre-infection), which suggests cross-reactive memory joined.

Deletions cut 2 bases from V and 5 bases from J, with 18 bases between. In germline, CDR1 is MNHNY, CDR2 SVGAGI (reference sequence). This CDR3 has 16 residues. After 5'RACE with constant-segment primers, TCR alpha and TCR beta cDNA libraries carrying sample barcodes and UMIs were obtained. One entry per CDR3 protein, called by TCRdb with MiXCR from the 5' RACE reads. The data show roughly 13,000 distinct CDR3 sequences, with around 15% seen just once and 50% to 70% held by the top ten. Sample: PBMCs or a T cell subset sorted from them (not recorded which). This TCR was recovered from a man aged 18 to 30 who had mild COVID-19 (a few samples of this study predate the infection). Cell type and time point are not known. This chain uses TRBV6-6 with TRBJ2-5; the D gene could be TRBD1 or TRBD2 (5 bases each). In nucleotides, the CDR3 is TGTGCCAGCAGTTACCCCTTCGGGGTGGGGCTTGAGACCCAGTACTTC. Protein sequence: CASSYPFGVGLETQYF.